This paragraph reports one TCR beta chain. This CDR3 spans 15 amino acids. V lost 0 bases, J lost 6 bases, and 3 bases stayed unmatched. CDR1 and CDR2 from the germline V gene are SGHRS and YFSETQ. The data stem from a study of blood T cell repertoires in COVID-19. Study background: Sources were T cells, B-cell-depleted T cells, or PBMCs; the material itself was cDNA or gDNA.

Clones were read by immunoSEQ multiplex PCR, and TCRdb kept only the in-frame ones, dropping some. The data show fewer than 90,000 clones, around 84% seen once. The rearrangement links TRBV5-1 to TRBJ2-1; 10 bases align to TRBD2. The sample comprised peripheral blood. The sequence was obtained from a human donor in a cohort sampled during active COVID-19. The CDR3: CASSLGGLAVNEQFF. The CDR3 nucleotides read TGCGCCAGCAGCTTGGGTGGACTAGCGGTCAATGAGCAGTTCTTC.